This T cell receptor beta chain comes out of a study of early T cells in non-severe SARS-CoV-2 infection. The germline V and J ends were trimmed by 7 bases and 4 bases, with 13 bases remaining between them. This CDR3 contains 13 residues. The V gene's germline CDR1 is MNHNY and CDR2 SVGAGI (reference sequence). Via MiXCR, TCRdb re-called the 5' RACE reads, giving one row per CDR3 protein. The sample lists fewer than 65,000 distinct CDR3 sequences; around 9.3% were seen once. Sequencing used whole blood, obtained at baseline. The receptor comes from an adult who was a healthcare worker with PCR-confirmed SARS-CoV-2 infection or an uninfected control (not recorded which). This chain joins TRBV6-6 and TRBJ1-2; weak D call: TRBD1 (5 bases). The DNA of the CDR3 is TGTGCCAGCAAGGAGGGGCCAGGCTATGGCTACACCTTC. Protein product: CASKEGPGYGYTF.